This T cell receptor beta chain originates from a study of beta chain features in type 1 diabetes. About the study: Age and gender were similar between patients and healthy donors, as were cell yields.

This clone was recorded at least ten times. The entirety of the isolated RNA underwent reverse transcription, so expressed TCRB transcripts were sequenced. Roughly 3.6 million reads on average were seen across naive, central memory and regulatory T cell samples. This table comes from immunoSEQ multiplex PCR, and its TCRdb copy is limited to in-frame clones, with some not included. The table lists 200,000 to 250,000 clones, more than 9% of them singletons, with under 0.045% in the top ten. Germline V gene lookup returns CDR1 SQVTM and CDR2 ANQGSEA. Trimming removed 5 bases at V and 4 bases at J, with 6 bases between. The CDR3 is 10 amino acids. Averaging roughly 100 mL, one heparinised blood draw was given by each donor.

This clonotype was sampled from a woman aged 18-29 years in good health. This chain joins TRBV29-1 and TRBJ2-7; D ambiguous. The sample consisted of naive CD4+ T cells from blood. CDR3 coding DNA: TGCAGCGTTTCGAGGTACGAGCAGTACTTC. Amino acid sequence: CSVSRYEQYF.